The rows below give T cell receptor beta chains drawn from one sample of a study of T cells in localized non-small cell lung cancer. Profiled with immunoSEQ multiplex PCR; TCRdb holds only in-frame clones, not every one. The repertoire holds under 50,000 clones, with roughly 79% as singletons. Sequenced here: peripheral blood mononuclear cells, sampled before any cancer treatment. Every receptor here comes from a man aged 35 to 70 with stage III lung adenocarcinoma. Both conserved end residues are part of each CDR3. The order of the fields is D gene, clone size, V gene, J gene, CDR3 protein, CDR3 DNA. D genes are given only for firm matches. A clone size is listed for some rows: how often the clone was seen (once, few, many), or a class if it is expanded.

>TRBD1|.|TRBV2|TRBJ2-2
CASRTDRGNTGELFF
TGTGCCAGCAGAACTGACAGGGGGAACACCGGGGAGCTGTTTTTT
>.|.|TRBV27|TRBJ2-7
CASSQTSGFYEQYF
TGTGCCAGCAGCCAAACGTCGGGTTTCTACGAGCAGTACTTC
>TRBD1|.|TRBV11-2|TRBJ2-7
CASSFRQGRPYEQYF
TGTGCCAGCAGCTTCCGACAGGGGCGACCCTACGAGCAGTACTTC
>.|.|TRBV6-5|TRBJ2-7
CASSYPYYEQYF
TGTGCCAGCAGTTACCCTTACTACGAGCAGTACTTC
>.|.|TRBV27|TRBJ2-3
CASTHGGPRTDTQYF
TGTGCCAGCACCCACGGGGGGCCTCGCACAGATACGCAGTATTTT
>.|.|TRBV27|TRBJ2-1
CASTHLMGNEQFF
TGTGCTTCGACGCACCTAATGGGGAATGAGCAGTTCTTC
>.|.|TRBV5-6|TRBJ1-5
CASSLVGEGQPQHF
TGTGCCAGCAGCTTAGTCGGAGAAGGTCAGCCCCAGCATTTT
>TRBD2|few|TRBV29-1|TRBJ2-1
CSVDREGGGYEQFF
TGCAGCGTTGACAGGGAGGGTGGGGGGTATGAGCAGTTCTTC
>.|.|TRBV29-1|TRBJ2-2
CSVAQDRATGELFF
TGCAGCGTTGCCCAGGACAGAGCAACCGGGGAGCTGTTTTTT
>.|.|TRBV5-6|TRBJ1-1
CASSLGTVNTEAFF
TGTGCCAGCAGCTTGGGGACCGTGAACACTGAAGCTTTCTTT
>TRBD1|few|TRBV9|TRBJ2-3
CATRETGGDTQYF
TGTGCCACCAGGGAGACAGGGGGAGATACGCAGTATTTT
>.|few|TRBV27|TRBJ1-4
CASSPTAIATNEKLFF
TGTGCCAGCAGTCCGACAGCCATCGCAACTAATGAAAAACTGTTTTTT
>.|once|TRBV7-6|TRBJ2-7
CASSLDPAGGRNYEQYF
TGTGCCAGCAGCTTGGACCCAGCCGGGGGGCGCAACTACGAGCAGTACTTC
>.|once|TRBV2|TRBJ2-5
CASTGLGETQYF
TGTGCCAGCACAGGGTTGGGAGAGACCCAGTACTTC
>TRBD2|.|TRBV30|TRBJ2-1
CACEGRGDYNEQFF
TGTGCCTGTGAGGGGCGGGGGGACTACAATGAGCAGTTCTTC
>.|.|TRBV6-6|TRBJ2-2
CASRASATGELFF
TGTGCCAGCAGGGCTAGCGCCACCGGGGAGCTGTTTTTT
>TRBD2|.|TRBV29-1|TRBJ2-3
CSVSTTSGGTDTQYF
TGCAGCGTCTCAACTACTAGCGGGGGCACAGATACGCAGTATTTT
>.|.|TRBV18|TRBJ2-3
CASGESTDTQYF
TGTGCCAGCGGAGAAAGCACAGATACGCAGTATTTT
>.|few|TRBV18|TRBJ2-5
CASSPKGVEYYPYQETQYF
TGTGCCAGCTCACCAAAGGGGGTGGAGTATTATCCGTACCAAGAGACCCAGTACTTC
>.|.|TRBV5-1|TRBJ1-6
CASSLERQSPLHF
TGCGCCAGCAGCTTAGAGAGACAATCACCCCTCCACTTT
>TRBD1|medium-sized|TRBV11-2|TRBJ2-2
CASSSHRTGAPGELFF
TGTGCCAGCAGCTCTCACCGGACAGGGGCTCCCGGGGAGCTGTTTTTT
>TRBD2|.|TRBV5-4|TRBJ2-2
CASSSPGLAATGELFF
TGTGCCAGCAGCTCCCCGGGACTAGCTGCCACCGGGGAGCTGTTTTTT
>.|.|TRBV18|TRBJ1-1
CASSQGGRTEAFF
TGTGCCAGCTCACAAGGGGGGCGGACTGAAGCTTTCTTT
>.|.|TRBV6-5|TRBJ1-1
CATGGARTEAFF
TGTGCCACCGGGGGGGCTAGGACTGAAGCTTTCTTT
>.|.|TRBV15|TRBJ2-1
CATSTRQGRGSYNEQFF
TGTGCCACCAGCACCAGACAGGGTCGGGGGTCCTACAATGAGCAGTTCTTC
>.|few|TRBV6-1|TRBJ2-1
CASSELSSYNEQFF
TGTGCCAGCAGTGAACTGAGCTCCTACAATGAGCAGTTCTTC
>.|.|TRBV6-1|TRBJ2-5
CASMRYPETQYF
TGTGCCAGCATGAGGTATCCAGAGACCCAGTACTTC
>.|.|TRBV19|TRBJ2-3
CASNDLDRGPDTQYF
TGTGCCAGTAATGACTTAGATCGGGGGCCAGATACGCAGTATTTT
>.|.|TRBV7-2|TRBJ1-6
CASSPTGTNNSPLHF
TGTGCCAGCAGCCCCACCGGGACAAATAATTCACCCCTCCACTTT
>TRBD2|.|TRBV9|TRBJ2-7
CASSGRTSGGVQIYEQYF
TGTGCCAGCAGCGGAAGGACTAGCGGGGGGGTACAGATTTACGAGCAGTACTTC